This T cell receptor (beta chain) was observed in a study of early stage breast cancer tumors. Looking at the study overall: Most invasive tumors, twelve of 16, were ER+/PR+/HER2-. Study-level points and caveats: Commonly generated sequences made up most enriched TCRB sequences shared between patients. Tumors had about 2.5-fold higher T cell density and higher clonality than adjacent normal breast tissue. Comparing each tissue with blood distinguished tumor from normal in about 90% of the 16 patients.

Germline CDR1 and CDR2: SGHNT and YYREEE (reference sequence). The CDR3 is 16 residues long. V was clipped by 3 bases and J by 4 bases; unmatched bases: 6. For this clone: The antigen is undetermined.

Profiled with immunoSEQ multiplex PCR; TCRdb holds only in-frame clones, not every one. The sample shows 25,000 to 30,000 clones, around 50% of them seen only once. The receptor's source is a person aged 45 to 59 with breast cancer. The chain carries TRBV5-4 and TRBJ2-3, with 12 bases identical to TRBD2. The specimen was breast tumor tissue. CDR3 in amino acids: CASSSMTSGSPDTQYF. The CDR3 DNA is TGTGCCAGCAGCTCCATGACTAGCGGGAGCCCAGATACGCAGTATTTT.